Each of the 8 T cell receptor beta chains below was sequenced from the same sample in a study of cytotoxic CD8 clonotypes in ibrutinib-treated CLL. Sequencing was performed with immunoSEQ multiplex PCR; in TCRdb, only in-frame clones are kept and a portion is missing. Among nearly 85,000 clones listed, 75% to 85% were seen once. The sample consisted of PBMCs, taken after 12 months of ibrutinib treatment. All receptors derive from a human donor with chronic lymphocytic leukemia.

The genes are TRBV7-3 and TRBJ1-1; D remains unclear. V lost 3 bases to trimming and J lost 3 bases, with 8 bases between them. Germline-derived CDR1 and CDR2 are SGHTA and FQGTGA. The length of the CDR3 is 13 residues. CDR3 DNA sequence: TGTGCCAGCAGCTTCGACGGATACACTGAAGCTTTCTTT. It is translated as CASSFDGYTEAFF. Filled out from reference TRBV7-3 and TRBJ1-1, the complete variable domain reads GAGVSQTPSNKVTEKGKYVELRCDPISGHTALYWYRQSLGQGPEFLIYFQGTGAADDSGLPNDRFFAVRPEGSVSTLKIQRTERGDSAVYLCASSFDGYTEAFFGQGTRLTVV.

The sample holds one count of this clone. The genes are TRBV7-2 and TRBJ2-7, with 11 bases that match TRBD1. CDR3 length equals 14 residues. CDR1 and CDR2 from the germline V gene are SGHTA and FQGNSA. J was trimmed by 5 bases and V by 5 bases; bases with no gene match: 5. CDR3 coding DNA: TGTGCCAGCAGCGGTCGGACAGGGGGCCACGAGCAGTACTTC. Amino acids: CASSGRTGGHEQYF.

This clone appeared a single time. The chain couples TRBV19 to TRBJ2-3; no clear D. The CDR3 runs 14 residues. CDR1 and CDR2 (germline): LNHDA, SQIVND (reference sequence). The V end was cut by 7 bases, the J end by 2 bases, with 13 bases between. CDR3 sequence reads: CASTPEPNTDTQYF. For the CDR3, the DNA is TGTGCCAGTACCCCGGAGCCCAACACAGATACGCAGTATTTT.

The J gene is TRBJ2-7, the V gene TRBV7-9, with D possibly matching TRBD2 (6 bases). The CDR3 is 16 amino acids. Per the germline V gene, CDR1 is SEHNR and CDR2 is FQNEAQ (reference sequence). Trimming cost V 7 bases and J 0 bases, with 19 bases left between them. CDR3 region: CASTPGDSISSYEQYF. CDR3 nucleotide sequence: TGTGCCAGCACGCCCGGGGACTCCATAAGCTCCTACGAGCAGTACTTC.

This chain joins TRBV7-2 and TRBJ2-1, with D tentatively TRBD1 (5 bases). Germline V gene data show CDR1 as SGHTA and CDR2 as FQGNSA. V was trimmed by 5 bases and J by 2 bases, leaving 10 bases between them. The length of the CDR3 is 14 residues. The CDR3 DNA follows: TGTGCCAGCAGCCCCAGACAGACCTACAATGAGCAGTTCTTC. It translates to CASSPRQTYNEQFF.

The rearrangement joins TRBV5-4 to TRBJ2-7, with 9 bases identical to TRBD1. Germline V gene lookup returns CDR1 SGHNT and CDR2 YYREEE (reference sequence). The junction had 5 bases not matched to a gene; V was cut back by 0 bases and J by 1 base. The CDR3 is made up of 16 amino acids. For the CDR3, the DNA is TGTGCCAGCAGCTTGGGGACAGGGGTAGGGTCCTACGAGCAGTACTTC. This translates into CASSLGTGVGSYEQYF. Combining the CDR3 with reference TRBV5-4 and TRBJ2-7 gives the whole variable domain ETGVTQSPTHLIKTRGQQVTLRCSSQSGHNTVSWYQQALGQGPQFIFQYYREEENGRGNFPPRFSGLQFPNYSSELNVNALELDDSALYLCASSLGTGVGSYEQYFGPGTRLTVT.

This clone was picked up one time. The chain joins TRBV10-3 to TRBJ2-3; D is unclear. CDR1 is ENHRY, CDR2 SYGVKD, per germline. With 7 bases removed from V and 3 bases from J, the gap between germline ends came to 17 bases. The CDR3 extends over 15 amino acids. The CDR3 loop is CAITPSVAETDTQYF. CDR3 sequence (DNA): TGTGCCATCACGCCCTCGGTCGCGGAAACAGATACGCAGTATTTT.

Details on this clone: Germline is not matched at one junction end, which may reflect a read error. The chain is built from TRBV7-7 and TRBJ2-2, with D unclear. CDR1 is SSHAT, CDR2 FNYEAQ, per germline (reference sequence). The CDR3 length is 13 residues. CDR3 sequence: CASSPMGVGELFF. The CDR3 DNA is TGTGCTAGCAGCCCCATGGGCGTTGGGGAGCTGTTTTTT.